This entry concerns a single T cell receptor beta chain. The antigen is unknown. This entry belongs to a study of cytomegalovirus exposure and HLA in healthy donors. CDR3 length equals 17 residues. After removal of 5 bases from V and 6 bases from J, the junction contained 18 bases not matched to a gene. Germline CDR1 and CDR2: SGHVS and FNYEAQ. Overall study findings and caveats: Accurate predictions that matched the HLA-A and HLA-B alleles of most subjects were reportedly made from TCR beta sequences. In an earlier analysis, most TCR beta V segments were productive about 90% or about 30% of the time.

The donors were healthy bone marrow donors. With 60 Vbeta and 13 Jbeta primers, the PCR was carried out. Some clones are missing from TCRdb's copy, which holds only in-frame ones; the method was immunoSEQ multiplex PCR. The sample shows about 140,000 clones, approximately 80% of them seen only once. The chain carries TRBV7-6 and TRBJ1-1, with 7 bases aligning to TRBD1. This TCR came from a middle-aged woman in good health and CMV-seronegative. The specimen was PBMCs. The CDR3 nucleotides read TGTGCCAGCAGCGGAGAGTTGGGACAGCTGGTAAACGCTGAAGCTTTCTTT. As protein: CASSGELGQLVNAEAFF. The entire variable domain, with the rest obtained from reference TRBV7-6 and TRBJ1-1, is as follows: GAGVSQSPRYKVTKRGQDVALRCDPISGHVSLYWYRQALGQGPEFLTYFNYEAQQDKSGLPNDRFSAERPEGSISTLTIQRTEQRDSAMYRCASSGELGQLVNAEAFFGQGTRLTVV.